Sequencing of this TCR beta chain was carried out in a study of Graves' ophthalmopathy and Graves' hyperthyroidism. About the study: Blood was drawn at initial diagnosis, before any treatment.

Using RNA transcripts, the TCR beta CDR3 regions were amplified. First-round RT-PCR used HTBI primers; second-round multiplex PCR followed. TCRdb re-derived calls from the multiplex PCR reads in MiXCR, one entry per CDR3 protein. The sample lists about 700,000 distinct CDR3 sequences, about 40% occurring once. Trimming took 3 bases from V and 5 from J; bases not matched to a gene: 9. This CDR3 comprises 15 residues. Looked up from germline, CDR1 is SQVTM and CDR2 is ANQGSEA. Turning to this clonotype: Its antigen is not identified.

Study outcomes and limitations: The authors also found most expanded thyroid clonotypes above 0.001 frequency in blood.

This sequence originates from an adult man with Graves' ophthalmopathy. The chain uses TRBV29-1 and TRBJ2-5, with 10 bases aligning to TRBD1. Material: peripheral blood. CDR3 DNA sequence: TGCAGCGTTGAGTTTCCCGGGACAGGGGACGAGACCCAGTACTTC. As protein: CSVEFPGTGDETQYF.